Included here is one TCR beta chain sequence, with context. The antigen is undetermined. Method: immunoSEQ multiplex PCR; TCRdb's copy keeps in-frame clones and lacks some. The repertoire holds about 84,000 clones, with around 87% as singletons. These data come from a study of identifying expanded T cells in peripheral blood. Findings and caveats of the study: Across healthy donors, higher total template counts meant significantly greater approximately 2-week count variance. Roughly 1.2 clones differed between technical replicates, versus approximately 16 and 19 over time.

Collection occurred without any documented infections or immune events in donors. The V gene lost 2 bases and the J gene lost 0 bases, with 2 bases spanning the gap. The V gene's germline CDR1 is WSHSY and CDR2 SAAADI. This CDR3 has 12 amino acids. Source material: blood. The rearrangement uses TRBV10-2 and TRBJ2-7; D remains unclear. This clonotype was obtained from a person aged 18 to 75 in good health. Here the CDR3 reads CASSEISYEQYF. CDR3 nucleotides: TGCGCCAGCAGTGAGATCTCCTACGAGCAGTACTTC.